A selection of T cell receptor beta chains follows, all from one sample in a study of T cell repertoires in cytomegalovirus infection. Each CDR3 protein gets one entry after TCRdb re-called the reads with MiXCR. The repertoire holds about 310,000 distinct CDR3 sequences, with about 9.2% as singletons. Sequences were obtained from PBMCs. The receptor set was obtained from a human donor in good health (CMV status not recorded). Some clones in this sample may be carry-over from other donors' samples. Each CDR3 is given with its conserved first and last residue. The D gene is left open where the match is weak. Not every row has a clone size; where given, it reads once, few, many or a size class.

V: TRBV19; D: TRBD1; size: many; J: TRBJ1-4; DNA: TGTGCCAGCCGGAAAACAGGGGGGAATGAAAAACTGTTTTTT; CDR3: CASRKTGGNEKLFF
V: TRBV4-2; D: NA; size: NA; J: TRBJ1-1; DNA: TGTGCCAGCAGCCAAGACACAGGGTGGGGAGCTTTCTTT; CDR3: CASSQDTGWGAFF
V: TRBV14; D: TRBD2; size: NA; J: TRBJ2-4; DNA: TGTGCCAGCAGCCAAGAATTGCGGGGGGGCCGTCGGTACTTC; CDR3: CASSQELRGGRRYF
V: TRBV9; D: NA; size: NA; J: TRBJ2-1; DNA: TGTGCCAGCAGCGTAGCCCAGTACAATGAGCAGTTCTTC; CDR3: CASSVAQYNEQFF
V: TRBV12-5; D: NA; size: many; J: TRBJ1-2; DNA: TGTGCTAGTGGTTTAGGGCTCCCGGATGGCTACACCTTC; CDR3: CASGLGLPDGYTF
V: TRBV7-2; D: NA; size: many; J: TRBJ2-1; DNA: TGTGCCAGCAAGGGGCGGGGTATATACAATGAGCAGTTCTTC; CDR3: CASKGRGIYNEQFF
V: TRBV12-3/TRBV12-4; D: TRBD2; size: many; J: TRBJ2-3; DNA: TGTGCCAGCAGTCGCTCAGCGGGGGTTAGCACAGATACGCAGTATTTT; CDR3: CASSRSAGVSTDTQYF
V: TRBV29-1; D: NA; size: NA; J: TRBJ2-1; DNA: TGCAGCGTTGTAGGGGGGGCCAGTTTATACAATGAGCAGTTCTTC; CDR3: CSVVGGASLYNEQFF
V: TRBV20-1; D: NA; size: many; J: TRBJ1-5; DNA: TGCAGTGCTAGCCCCCCGGGAAGGGGTAGCAATCAGCCCCAGCATTTT; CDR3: CSASPPGRGSNQPQHF
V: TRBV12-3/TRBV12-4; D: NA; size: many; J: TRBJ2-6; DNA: TGTGCCAGCAGAAAAAACACAATTGGGGCCAACGTCCTGACTTTC; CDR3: CASRKNTIGANVLTF
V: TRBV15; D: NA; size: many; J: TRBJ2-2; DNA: TGTGCCACCAGCAGCGGGGGTCGGGTCGGGGAGCTGTTTTTT; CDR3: CATSSGGRVGELFF
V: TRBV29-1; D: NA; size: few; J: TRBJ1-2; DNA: TGCAGCATCAACCGGGACGGTGGAGGCTACACCTTC; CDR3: CSINRDGGGYTF
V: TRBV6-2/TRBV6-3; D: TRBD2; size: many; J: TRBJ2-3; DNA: TGTGCCAGCTTCAACCGGGAGGCGACAGATACGCAGTATTTT; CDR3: CASFNREATDTQYF
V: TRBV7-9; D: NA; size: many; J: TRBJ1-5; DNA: TGTGCCAGCAGCACGGGTCGGAATCAGCCCCAGCATTTT; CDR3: CASSTGRNQPQHF
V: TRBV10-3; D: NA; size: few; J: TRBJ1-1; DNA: TGTGCCATCAGTGGTGGCCGTCCTGCTGAAGCTTTCTTT; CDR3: CAISGGRPAEAFF
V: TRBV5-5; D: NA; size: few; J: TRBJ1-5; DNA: TGTGCCAGCAGCGTTACCAGGGGCTCTCAGCCCCAGCATTTT; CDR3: CASSVTRGSQPQHF
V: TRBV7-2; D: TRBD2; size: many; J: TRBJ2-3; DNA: TGTGCCAGCAGCTTAGCGCTAGCGGGAACCACAGATACGCAGTATTTT; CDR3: CASSLALAGTTDTQYF
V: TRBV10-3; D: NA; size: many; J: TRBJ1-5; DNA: TGTGCCATCAGTGAGTCAGGAGGGAGCAATCAGCCCCAGCATTTT; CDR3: CAISESGGSNQPQHF
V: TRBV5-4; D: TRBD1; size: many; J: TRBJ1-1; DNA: TGTGCCAGCAGCTTGGGAACCGACAGGGTTCGCGAAGCTTTCTTT; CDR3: CASSLGTDRVREAFF
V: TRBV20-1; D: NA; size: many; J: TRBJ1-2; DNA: TGCAGTGCTAGCAGGGGTGAGGACTATGGCTACACCTTC; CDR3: CSASRGEDYGYTF
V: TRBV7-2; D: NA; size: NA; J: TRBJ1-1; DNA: TGTGCCAGCAGCTTCCGGGGTGGGGGGACTGAAGCTTTCTTT; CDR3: CASSFRGGGTEAFF
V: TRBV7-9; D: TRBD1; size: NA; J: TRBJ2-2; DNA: TGTGCCAGCAGCTTAAGGGACAGAGCCTCGTCAGGGGAGCTGTTTTTT; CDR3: CASSLRDRASSGELFF
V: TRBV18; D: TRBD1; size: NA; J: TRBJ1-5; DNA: TGTGCCAGCTCACCACCCCTAACGACAGGGGGTAGGGGCAATCAGCCCCAGCATTTT; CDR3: CASSPPLTTGGRGNQPQHF
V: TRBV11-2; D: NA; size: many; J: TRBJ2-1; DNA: TGTGCCAGCAGCTTAGGGTCCAGGGGGCGGGAGGAGCAGTTCTTC; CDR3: CASSLGSRGREEQFF
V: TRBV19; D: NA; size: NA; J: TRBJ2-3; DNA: TGTGCCAGTAGTATCCCAGGGGCGAACACAGATACGCAGTATTTT; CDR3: CASSIPGANTDTQYF
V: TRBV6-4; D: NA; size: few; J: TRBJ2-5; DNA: TGTGCCAGCAGCCCGGGACTCAAACCTCAAGAGACCCAGTACTTC; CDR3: CASSPGLKPQETQYF
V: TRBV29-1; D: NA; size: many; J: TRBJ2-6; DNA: TGCAGCGGACGACAGCGCGGGGCCAACGTCCTGACTTTC; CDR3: CSGRQRGANVLTF
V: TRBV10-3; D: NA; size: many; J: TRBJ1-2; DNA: TGTGCCATCAGTGACAGGGAAGGCTACACCTTC; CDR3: CAISDREGYTF
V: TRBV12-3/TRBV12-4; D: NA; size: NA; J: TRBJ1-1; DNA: TGTGCCAGCAGTTTAGCGGGGAGGGTCACTGAAGCTTTCTTT; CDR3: CASSLAGRVTEAFF
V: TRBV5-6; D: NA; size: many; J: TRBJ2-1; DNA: TGTGCCAGCAGCTTGGGAATGAGGGCCGGGGATGAGCAGTTCTTC; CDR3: CASSLGMRAGDEQFF
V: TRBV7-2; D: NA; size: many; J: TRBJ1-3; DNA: TGTGCCAGCAGCCCCGGGATGACTGGAAACACCATATATTTT; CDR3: CASSPGMTGNTIYF
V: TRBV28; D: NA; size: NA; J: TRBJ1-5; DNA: TGTGCCAGCAGTTTGCAGTTGATGGGCAATCAGCCCCAGCATTTT; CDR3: CASSLQLMGNQPQHF
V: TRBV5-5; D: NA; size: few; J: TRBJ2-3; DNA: TGTGCCAGCACCCAACAAGGAACGGATACGCAGTATTTT; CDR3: CASTQQGTDTQYF
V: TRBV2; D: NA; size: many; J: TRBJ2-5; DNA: TGTGCCAGCAGTGCTCTTGTACGCAGGGAGAGAGGAGGAGAGACCCAGTACTTC; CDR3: CASSALVRRERGGETQYF
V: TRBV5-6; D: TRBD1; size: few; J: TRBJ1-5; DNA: TGTGCCAGCAGCCTTAACAGGGGTGAAGAGCCCCAGCATTTT; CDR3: CASSLNRGEEPQHF
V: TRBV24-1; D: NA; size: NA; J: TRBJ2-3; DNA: TGTGCCACCAGTGATGGAGCGGGAGATACGCAGTATTTT; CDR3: CATSDGAGDTQYF
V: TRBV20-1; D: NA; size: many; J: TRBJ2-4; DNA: TGCAGTGCTAGTTCTATGGACAGAAACATTCAGTACTTC; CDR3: CSASSMDRNIQYF
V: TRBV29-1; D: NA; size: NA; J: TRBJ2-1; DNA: TGCAGCGTAGAGGGGAGACAGGCCCAGAGCTCCTACAATGAGCAGTTCTTC; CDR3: CSVEGRQAQSSYNEQFF
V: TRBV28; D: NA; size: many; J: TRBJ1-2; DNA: TGTGCCAGCAGCGGGGCAGGGGCCAACTATGGCTACACCTTC; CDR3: CASSGAGANYGYTF
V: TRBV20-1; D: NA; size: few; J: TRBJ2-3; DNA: TGCAGTGCTAGGAGGGACCGCAGCACAGATACGCAGTATTTT; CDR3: CSARRDRSTDTQYF
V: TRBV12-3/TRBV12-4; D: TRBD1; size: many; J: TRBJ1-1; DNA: TGTGCCAGCAGGCTGACAGGGGTTGTTGCAGCTTTCTTT; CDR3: CASRLTGVVAAFF
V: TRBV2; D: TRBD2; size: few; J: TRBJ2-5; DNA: TGTGCCAGCAGCCCCCCTAGCGGGGACTGGTTGACCCAGTACTTC; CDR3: CASSPPSGDWLTQYF
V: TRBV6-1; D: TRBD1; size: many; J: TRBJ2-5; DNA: TGTGCCAGCATCCTGAGGGGCCAGGGGGCCTTCCAAGAGACCCAGTACTTC; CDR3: CASILRGQGAFQETQYF
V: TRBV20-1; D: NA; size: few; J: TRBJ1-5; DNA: TGCAGTGCTGACGCCGGGGTCTATAGCAATCAGCCCCAGCATTTT; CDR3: CSADAGVYSNQPQHF
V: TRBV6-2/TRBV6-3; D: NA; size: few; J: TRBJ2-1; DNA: TGTGCCAGCAGTGGACATCGGGCCAGGGATGAGCAGTTCTTC; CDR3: CASSGHRARDEQFF
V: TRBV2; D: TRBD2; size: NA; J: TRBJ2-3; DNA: TGTGCCAGCATCAGCGGGGGGGCCGCAGATACGCAGTATTTT; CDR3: CASISGGAADTQYF
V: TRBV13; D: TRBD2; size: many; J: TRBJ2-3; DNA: TGTGCCAGCAGCCCCCGACGGGGGGGCTCCATCGATACGCAGTATTTT; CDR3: CASSPRRGGSIDTQYF
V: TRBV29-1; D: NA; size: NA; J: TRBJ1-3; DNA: TGCAGCGTTCTAGGCTCGGCGTACACCATATATTTT; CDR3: CSVLGSAYTIYF
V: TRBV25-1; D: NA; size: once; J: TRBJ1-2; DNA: TGTGCCAGCAGTGCATATTACACAAACTATGGCTACACCTTC; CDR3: CASSAYYTNYGYTF
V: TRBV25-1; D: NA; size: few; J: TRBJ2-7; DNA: TGTGCCAGCAGTGCTCGGCCCGGGGAGCAGTACTTC; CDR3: CASSARPGEQYF
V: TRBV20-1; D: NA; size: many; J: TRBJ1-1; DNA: TGCAGTGCTAGAGATTCTGGTAGGAACACTGAAGCTTTCTTT; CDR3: CSARDSGRNTEAFF
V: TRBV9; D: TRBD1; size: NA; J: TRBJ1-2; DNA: TGTGCCAACAGCGGGACAGTTCCTAACTATGGCTACACCTTC; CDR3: CANSGTVPNYGYTF
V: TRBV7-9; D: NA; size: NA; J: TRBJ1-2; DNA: TGTGCCAGCAGCTTAACCGGACAAAGCTTGGATGGCTACACCTTC; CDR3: CASSLTGQSLDGYTF